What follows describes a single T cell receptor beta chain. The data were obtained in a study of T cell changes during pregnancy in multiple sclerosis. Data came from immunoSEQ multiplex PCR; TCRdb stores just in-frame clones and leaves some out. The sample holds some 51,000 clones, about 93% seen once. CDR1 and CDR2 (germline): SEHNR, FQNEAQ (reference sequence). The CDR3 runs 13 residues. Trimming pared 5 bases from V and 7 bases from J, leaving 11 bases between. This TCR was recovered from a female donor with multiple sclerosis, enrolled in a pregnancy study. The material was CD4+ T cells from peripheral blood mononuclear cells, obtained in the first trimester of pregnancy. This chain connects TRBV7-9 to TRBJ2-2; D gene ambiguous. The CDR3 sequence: CASSAGRDGELFF. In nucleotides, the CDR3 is TGTGCCAGCAGCGCCGGTCGAGACGGGGAGCTGTTTTTT.